These 24 T cell receptor beta chains came from one sample sequenced in a study of tumor-infiltrating lymphocytes in primary liver carcinoma. Extraction also yielded germline DNA, while blood RNA was obtained from unsorted whole blood. From around 500 ng of total RNA, TCR beta-specific cDNA was reverse-transcribed using a constant-region primer. Three-round nested multiplex PCR performed with slightly modified ARM-PCR produced the TCR beta libraries. In the first two PCR rounds, TRBV1-TRBV30 forward primers were paired with a C-beta reverse primer, and each round lasted around 10 cycles. TCRdb used MiXCR to reprocess the multiplex PCR reads, holding one entry per CDR3 protein. The sample carries approximately 210,000 distinct CDR3 sequences, roughly two thirds recorded once. Sequenced material: peripheral blood. The receptor set was obtained from a woman aged 55 to 70 with primary liver carcinoma and hepatitis B virus infection.

This clonotype was picked up many times. The gene calls are TRBV6-1 and TRBJ1-5, with D perhaps TRBD1 (5 bases). Trimming shortened V by 6 bases and J by 0 bases, and 15 bases separated the two germline ends. The CDR3 has 16 amino acids. CDR1 is MNHNS, CDR2 SASEGT, per germline. The CDR3 is CASRGVSTYSNQPQHF. Here the CDR3 DNA reads TGTGCCAGCAGGGGGGTGAGCACTTATAGCAATCAGCCCCAGCATTTT.

This clonotype was recorded once. The genes are TRBV11-2 and TRBJ1-2; D is possibly TRBD1 (5 bases). Germline V gene sequence: CDR1 SGHAT, CDR2 FQNNGV. The length of the CDR3 is 15 residues. V dropped 1 base and J dropped 13 bases, with 22 bases sitting between them. CDR3: CASSLGGTILEGRTF. The CDR3, as DNA: TGTGCCAGCAGCTTAGGAGGGACGATCCTAGAGGGCCGCACCTTC.

The chain couples TRBV5-5 to TRBJ2-5; unclear D gene. The CDR3 is made up of 15 amino acids. Germline CDR1 is SGHKS and CDR2 is YYEKEE (reference sequence). Trimming took 2 bases from V and 0 from J, leaving 11 bases between them. The CDR3 is CASSFRLMDQETQYF. The CDR3 DNA is TGTGCCAGCAGCTTTAGACTCATGGACCAAGAGACCCAGTACTTC.

Note on this clonotype: This may arise from a read error, as a much more abundant clone is one base away. The genes are TRBV5-6 and TRBJ2-7; a possible D gene is TRBD1 (5 bases). Germline V lookup: CDR1 SGHDT, CDR2 YYEEEE. V was trimmed by 1 base and J by 3 bases, leaving 20 bases between them. This CDR3 spans 17 amino acids. The CDR3 region is CASSLSRTPGIVYEQYF. In nucleotides, the CDR3 is TGTGCCAGCAGCTTGTCACGGACACCGGGTATAGTCTACGAGCAGTACTTC.

This clonotype was seen a few times. The germline gene is not matched at one end of the junction; a read error may be the cause. The chain combines TRBV11-3 with TRBJ1-2; 10 positions agree with TRBD1. The CDR3 covers 14 residues. CDR1 is SGHNT and CDR2 is YENEEA in the germline V gene. CDR3 nucleotide sequence: TGTACCAGCAGCGTCCCGACAGGGGGCATTGGCTACACCTTC. Translation gives CTSSVPTGGIGYTF.

In the case of this clonotype: A single base separates this from a much larger clone, so it may be a read error. The rearrangement links TRBV6-2 or TRBV6-3 to TRBJ2-4, with 9 bases fitting TRBD1. Trimming took 6 bases from V and 5 from J; bases not matched to a gene: 2. The CDR3 runs to 13 residues. Per germline, CDR1 MNHEY and CDR2 SVGEGT. CDR3 amino acids: CASSRQGENIQYF. The CDR3 coding sequence is TGTGCCAGCAGCCGACAGGGGGAAAACATTCAGTACTTC.

The chain has TRBV11-3 and TRBJ2-1; TRBD2 aligns across 7 bases. The CDR3 extends over 16 amino acids. The V and J ends lost 7 bases and 2 bases, in that order; junction bases with no gene match: 11. In germline, CDR1 is SGHNT, CDR2 YENEEA. The CDR3 spells CASNPGTNGTYNEQFF. CDR3 DNA: TGTGCCAGCAACCCCGGGACTAACGGGACCTACAATGAGCAGTTCTTC.

As concerns this clonotype: A clone one base away is much larger, so this may be a read error. The genes are TRBV4-1 and TRBJ1-4, with unresolved D. V was cut by 6 bases and J by 12 bases, with 17 bases left in between. This CDR3 comprises 13 residues. CDR1 and CDR2 from the germline V gene are MGHRA and YSYEKL. This chain's CDR3 is CASRPPLSEELFF. The CDR3 DNA reads as TGCGCCAGCAGGCCCCCCCTGAGCGAAGAACTGTTTTTT.

This clonotype appeared once. Given a much more abundant clone one base away, this may be a read error. The chain has TRBV7-9 and TRBJ2-7, with TRBD2 identical over 11 bases. CDR1 and CDR2 (germline): SEHNR, FQNEAQ (reference sequence). CDR3 length: 14 amino acids. In DNA, the CDR3 is TGTGCCAGCTCCACTAGCGGGAGATCCTACGAGCGGTACTTC. Translating it yields CASSTSGRSYERYF. The whole variable domain, remainder taken from reference TRBV7-9 and TRBJ2-7, is DTGVSQNPRHKITKRGQNVTFRCDPISEHNRLYWYRQTLGQGPEFLTYFQNEAQLEKSRLLSDRFSAERPKGSFSTLEIQRTEQGDSAMYLCASSTSGRSYERYFGPGTRLTVT.

V and J are TRBV11-2 and TRBJ2-7, with 10 bases fitting TRBD2. This CDR3 is built from 14 residues. Trimming removed 5 bases from V and 12 bases from J; junction bases left unmatched: 13. Germline CDR1 is SGHAT and CDR2 is FQNNGV. The DNA for the CDR3 is TGTGCCAGCAGCCCTCGGACTAGCGGACATTGGCGGTACTTC. Translated, it gives CASSPRTSGHWRYF. The full variable domain, its missing parts supplied by reference TRBV11-2 and TRBJ2-7, is EAGVAQSPRYKIIEKRQSVAFWCNPISGHATLYWYQQILGQGPKLLIQFQNNGVVDDSQLPKDRFSAERLKGVDSTLKIQPAKLEDSAVYLCASSPRTSGHWRYFGPGTRLTVT.

This chain joins TRBV5-8 and TRBJ2-7, with 8 bases matching TRBD2. The length of the CDR3 is 15 residues. Germline V lookup: CDR1 SGHTS, CDR2 YDEGEE. V lost 4 bases and J lost 7; bases outside the gene matches: 13. The CDR3 reads CASSLGTRGLREQYF. The DNA of the CDR3 is TGTGCCAGCAGCCTCGGGACTAGGGGATTACGTGAGCAGTACTTC.

As to this clonotype: Sequence at one end of the junction differs from germline and may be a read error. V gene TRBV11-3 combines with J gene TRBJ1-1; no clear D. Germline values: CDR1 SGHNT, CDR2 YENEEA. The CDR3 consists of 14 residues. The CDR3 here is CASNLTRGDTEALF. CDR3 bases: TGTGCCAGCAACCTCACTCGAGGAGACACTGAAGCTCTCTTT.

To note about this clonotype: Being one base from a much bigger clone, this may be a read error. The DNA of the CDR3 is TGTGTCAGCAGTTACAGGGGCCGGGGGAGGACAGATACGCAGTATTTT. It translates to CVSSYRGRGRTDTQYF. The rearrangement joins TRBV6-5 to TRBJ2-3; tentatively, D is TRBD1 (7 bases). Germline V gives CDR1 MNHEY, CDR2 SVGAGI. This CDR3 is built from 16 residues.

J is TRBJ1-1 and V is TRBV10-3, with D uncertain. Germline V gene data show CDR1 as ENHRY and CDR2 as SYGVKD. The CDR3 is 12 residues long. The ends were cut back, 9 bases at V and 3 bases at J, with 11 bases in the middle. CDR3 sequence: CAINPGHTEAFF. The CDR3 bases are TGTGCCATTAACCCGGGTCACACTGAAGCTTTCTTT.

This clonotype was seen repeatedly, ten times or more. The rearrangement joins TRBV28 to TRBJ1-5, with D possibly TRBD1 on 5 matching bases. The CDR3 is 13 residues long. Trimming pared 7 bases from V and 9 bases from J, leaving 16 bases between. The germline V gene encodes CDR1 MDHEN and CDR2 SYDVKM. CDR3 bases: TGTGCCAGCACCGTGACAGCCCTGTGGCCCCAGCATTTT. Protein sequence: CASTVTALWPQHF.

The chain employs TRBV11-2 and TRBJ2-3; D is undetermined. Trimming removed 1 base at V and 6 bases at J, with 14 bases between. From germline, CDR1 is SGHAT and CDR2 FQNNGV. The CDR3 extends over 15 amino acids. The CDR3 bases are TGTGCCAGCAGCTTAGGCAGCGCGATAGCTGATACGCAGTATTTT. Its translation is CASSLGSAIADTQYF.

In regard to this clonotype: With a much larger clone just one base away, this may be a read error. This chain links TRBV6-1 with TRBJ1-2, with 8 bases matching TRBD1. Germline V CDR1 and CDR2: MNHNS, SASEGT. The CDR3 length is 15 residues. CDR3 nucleotides: TGTGCCGGCAGTGAGCCGACAGGGGCGGTCTATGGCTACACCTTC. It translates to CAGSEPTGAVYGYTF.

As to this clonotype: A much larger clone lies a single base off, so this may be a read error. The chain combines TRBV29-1 with TRBJ1-1, with D perhaps matching TRBD1 (5 bases). V dropped 6 bases and J dropped 2 bases, with 19 bases sitting between them. The CDR3 totals 15 residues. Germline V gene lookup returns CDR1 SQVTM and CDR2 ANQGSEA. The CDR3 sequence is CSVQSSGTYNTEAFF. The CDR3, as DNA: TGCAGCGTCCAATCCTCCGGGACGTACAACACTGAAGCTTTCTTT. Full variable domain (missing parts from reference TRBV29-1 and TRBJ1-1): SAVISQKPSRDICQRGTSLTIQCQVDSQVTMMFWYRQQPGQSLTLIATANQGSEATYESGFVIDKFPISRPNLTFSTLTVSNMSPEDSSIYLCSVQSSGTYNTEAFFGQGTRLTVV.

This sequence joins TRBV5-1 and TRBJ2-7, with a tentative D call TRBD1 (6 bases). The CDR3 loop spans 15 amino acids. Germline lookup yields CDR1 SGHRS and CDR2 YFSETQ. V lost 4 bases and J 1 base, leaving 15 bases between the germline ends. The chain's CDR3 is CASSPGRGSSYEQYF. The DNA for the CDR3 is TGCGCCAGCAGCCCCGGTAGGGGGAGTTCCTACGAGCAGTACTTC.

This clonotype was detected only a few times. This may be a read error: a much more frequent sequence differs by one nucleotide. This rearrangement joins TRBV12-3 or TRBV12-4 to TRBJ2-7, with D possibly being TRBD1 (6 bases). Trimming removed 7 bases at V and 5 bases at J, with 15 bases between. The CDR3 runs to 13 residues. The CDR3 DNA is TGTGCCAGCATTTCTGTGGGGGCGAACGAGCAGTACTTC. Its translation is CASISVGANEQYF.

On this clonotype itself: The junction and the germline gene differ at one end; a read error may be behind it. The chain is built from TRBV5-5 and TRBJ2-7, with D perhaps given as TRBD1 or TRBD2 (5 bases each). The CDR3 totals 16 residues. Germline V gene data show CDR1 as SGHKS and CDR2 as YYEKEE (reference sequence). The CDR3 protein is CANSPRAGGASYEQYF. CDR3 bases: TGTGCCAACAGCCCCAGGGCAGGAGGAGCCTCCTACGAGCAGTACTTC.

As concerns this clonotype: One junction end does not reproduce the germline sequence, and a read error may be involved. The rearrangement uses TRBV29-1 and TRBJ2-7; possibly TRBD2 for D (6 bases). Germline assignment: CDR1 SQVTM and CDR2 ANQGSEA. CDR3 length equals 14 residues. The DNA for the CDR3 is TGCAGAGTTGAGGGTGTGGGAGGCATATACGAACAGTACTTC. Protein: CRVEGVGGIYEQYF.

This clonotype has a count of ten or more. J is TRBJ2-7 and V is TRBV4-1; unclear D gene. Germline V gene data show CDR1 as MGHRA and CDR2 as YSYEKL. The ends were cut back, 2 bases at V and 6 bases at J, with 17 bases in the middle. The CDR3 totals 15 residues. The CDR3 nucleotides are TGCGCCAGCAGCCAAAAGAGTGGACCGTCAAGCGAGCAGTACTTC. Residues: CASSQKSGPSSEQYF.

In regard to this clonotype: Given a much more abundant clone one base away, this may be a read error. The V and J genes are TRBV6-5 and TRBJ2-7; D is uncertain. The CDR3 is 13 amino acids. In germline, CDR1 is MNHEY, CDR2 SVGAGI. V was cut by 2 bases and J by 3 bases, with 8 bases left in between. CDR3 sequence reads: CASSYQDDYEQYF. In DNA form, the CDR3 reads TGTGCCAGCAGTTACCAGGACGACTACGAGCAGTACTTC.